The 3 T cell receptor beta chains listed next were all sequenced from one sample in a study of blood T cells in healthy people across ages. The second PCR ran about 6 to 12 cycles with a sample-barcoded 5' primer and J-beta primers. TCRdb re-derived calls from the 5' RACE reads in MiXCR, one entry per CDR3 protein. The sample holds approximately 290,000 distinct CDR3 sequences; roughly 26% are singletons and the top ten take approximately 29%. Sequenced material: blood. The receptors were gathered from a woman in her 70s in good health.

This clonotype was seen repeatedly, ten times or more. The CDR3 DNA reads as TGTGCCAGCAGCCGGGGAGGCAGTTCTAACTATGGCTACACCTTC. Encoded protein: CASSRGGSSNYGYTF. V is TRBV5-6 and J is TRBJ1-2; D gene unclear. Germline values: CDR1 SGHDT, CDR2 YYEEEE. The germline V and J ends were trimmed by 4 bases and 0 bases, with 13 bases remaining between them. The CDR3 covers 15 residues.

The rearrangement joins TRBV27 to TRBJ1-2; 8 bases fit TRBD1. Germline lookup yields CDR1 MNHEY and CDR2 SMNVEV (reference sequence). V was clipped by 6 bases and J by 7 bases; unmatched bases: 7. The CDR3 has 13 amino acids. This CDR3 is CASRRGTGGGYTF. The CDR3 nucleotides read TGTGCCAGCAGACGAGGGACAGGCGGTGGCTACACCTTC.

The table lists this clonotype with many counts. This chain links TRBV5-5 with TRBJ1-2, with D possibly matching TRBD1 (5 bases). CDR1 SGHKS and CDR2 YYEKEE come from the germline V gene (reference sequence). There are 12 residues in the CDR3. The ends were cut back, 4 bases at V and 4 bases at J, with 8 bases in the middle. For the CDR3, the DNA is TGTGCCAGCAGCGGGGACGGCTATGGCTACACCTTC. This gives the protein CASSGDGYGYTF.